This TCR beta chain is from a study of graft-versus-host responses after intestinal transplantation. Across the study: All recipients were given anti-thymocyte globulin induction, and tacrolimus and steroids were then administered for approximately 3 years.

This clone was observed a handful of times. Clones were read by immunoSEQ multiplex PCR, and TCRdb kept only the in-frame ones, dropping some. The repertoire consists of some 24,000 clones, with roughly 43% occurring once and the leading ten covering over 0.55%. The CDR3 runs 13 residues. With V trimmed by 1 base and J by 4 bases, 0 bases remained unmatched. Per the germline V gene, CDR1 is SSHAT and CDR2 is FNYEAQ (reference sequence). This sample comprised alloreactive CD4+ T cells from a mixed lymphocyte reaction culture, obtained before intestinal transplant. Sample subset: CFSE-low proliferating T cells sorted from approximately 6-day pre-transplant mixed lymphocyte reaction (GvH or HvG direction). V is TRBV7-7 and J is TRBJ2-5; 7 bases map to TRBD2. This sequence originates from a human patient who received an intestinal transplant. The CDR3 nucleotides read TGTGCCAGCAGCTTAGGGGGGGGAGAGACCCAGTACTTC. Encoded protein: CASSLGGGETQYF.